The 21 T cell receptor beta chains below were found in one sample sequenced in a study of blood T cell repertoires in COVID-19. The table came from immunoSEQ multiplex PCR; TCRdb's copy has only in-frame clones and leaves some out. Altogether about 110,000 clones are present, 70% to 75% being singletons, with the ten largest covering about 1%. Sequenced: peripheral blood. These receptors originate from a human donor with acute or convalescent COVID-19. The donor label of this sample is uncertain.

The rearrangement links TRBV5-4 to TRBJ2-3; 12 positions agree with TRBD2. This CDR3 comprises 14 residues. The trim removed 9 bases at V and 6 bases at J, leaving 8 bases unmatched. Per germline, CDR1 SGHNT and CDR2 YYREEE (reference sequence). The CDR3 here is CATSPGTSGDTQYF. In nucleotides, the CDR3 is TGTGCCACCTCCCCCGGGACTAGCGGGGATACGCAGTATTTT.

This clone has a handful of counts. The J gene is TRBJ1-2, the V gene TRBV2, with 7 bases matching TRBD1. V trimming: 2 bases; J trimming: 7 bases; junction bases outside the gene matches: 7. Germline values: CDR1 SNHLY, CDR2 FYNNEI. The CDR3 sequence is 14 residues long. The CDR3 loop is CASSEKGAVRGYTF. CDR3 nucleotide sequence: TGTGCCAGCAGTGAAAAGGGGGCGGTGCGTGGCTACACCTTC.

The genes are TRBV12-3 or TRBV12-4 and TRBJ2-5; possible D gene TRBD2, 5 bases. The CDR3 runs to 12 residues. V dropped 6 bases and J dropped 3 bases, with 8 bases sitting between them. CDR3 protein: CASSLGEETQYF. The CDR3 DNA is TGTGCCAGCAGCTTGGGAGAAGAGACCCAGTACTTC.

The chain has TRBV7-2 and TRBJ2-2, with D possibly being TRBD2 (6 bases). The CDR3 is 15 amino acids. Germline assignment: CDR1 SGHTA and CDR2 FQGNSA. Trimming took off 3 bases at V and 6 bases at J, with 14 bases between the two ends. The CDR3 sequence: CASSFQVAGPGELFF. The CDR3 DNA follows: TGTGCCAGCAGCTTCCAGGTGGCGGGGCCCGGGGAGCTGTTTTTT. Full variable domain (outside the CDR3, taken from reference TRBV7-2 and TRBJ2-2): GAGVSQSPSNKVTEKGKDVELRCDPISGHTALYWYRQSLGQGLEFLIYFQGNSAPDKSGLPSDRFSAERTGGSVSTLTIQRTQQEDSAVYLCASSFQVAGPGELFFGEGSRLTVL.

J is TRBJ1-2 and V is TRBV14; D gene uncertain. CDR3 size: 12 residues. In germline, CDR1 is SGHDN, CDR2 FVKESK. V was pared by 1 base and J by 6 bases, with 6 bases between. In DNA, the CDR3 is TGTGCCAGCAGCCAAGGCCCGGATGGCTACACCTTC. It translates to CASSQGPDGYTF.

The rearrangement joins TRBV6-5 to TRBJ2-3, with D tentatively TRBD2 (5 bases). The CDR3 runs 13 residues. CDR1 is MNHEY, CDR2 SVGAGI, per germline. Trimming left V 2 bases short and J 6 bases short, with 9 bases between. The CDR3 DNA reads TGTGCCAGCAGTTACCAGGCGGGTGATACGCAGTATTTT. It codes for CASSYQAGDTQYF.

The rearrangement uses TRBV5-4 and TRBJ2-3, with D possibly being TRBD2 (7 bases). Germline values: CDR1 SGHNT, CDR2 YYREEE (reference sequence). Between the trimmed V and J ends, which lost 3 bases and 2 bases, there was a span of 16 bases. This CDR3 region has 16 residues. CDR3 sequence (DNA): TGTGCCAGCAGCTCAAGGAGGGGGGGGAACACAGATACGCAGTATTTT. It translates to CASSSRRGGNTDTQYF. Full variable domain (missing parts from reference TRBV5-4 and TRBJ2-3): ETGVTQSPTHLIKTRGQQVTLRCSSQSGHNTVSWYQQALGQGPQFIFQYYREEENGRGNFPPRFSGLQFPNYSSELNVNALELDDSALYLCASSSRRGGNTDTQYFGPGTRLTVL.

This clone was recorded at least ten times. The chain joins TRBV10-2 to TRBJ2-5, with 7 bases identical to TRBD2. CDR3 size: 15 residues. V lost 6 bases and J lost 3; bases outside the gene matches: 10. Germline CDR1 WSHSY, CDR2 SAAADI. For the CDR3, the DNA is TGCGCCAGCAGAAACACCGGGACTAAAGAAGAGACCCAGTACTTC. Its protein is CASRNTGTKEETQYF.

The rearrangement uses TRBV2 and TRBJ2-1; 11 nucleotides align to TRBD2. In germline, CDR1 is SNHLY, CDR2 FYNNEI. V was clipped by 3 bases and J by 9 bases; unmatched bases: 7. This CDR3 contains 15 residues. Here the CDR3 DNA reads TGTGCCAGCAGTGAGCTAGCGGGGGGCCGGGGTGAGCAGTTCTTC. Translated: CASSELAGGRGEQFF.

J is TRBJ1-2 and V is TRBV20-1; a weak D match, TRBD1 (5 bases). The CDR3 length is 10 residues. Looked up from germline, CDR1 is DFQATT and CDR2 is SNEGSKA (reference sequence). V shed 6 bases and J shed 5 bases, with 7 bases lying between them. CDR3 in amino acids: CSAGPYGYTF. Written as DNA, the CDR3 is TGCAGTGCGGGGCCGTATGGCTACACCTTC.

The chain is built from TRBV5-8 and TRBJ2-1; TRBD2 matches at 7 bases. There are 13 residues in the CDR3. The V and J ends lost 0 bases and 10 bases, in that order; junction bases with no gene match: 4. CDR1 SGHTS and CDR2 YDEGEE come from the germline V gene. The CDR3, as DNA: TGTGCCAGCAGCTTGGTGCAGGGAGGGGAGCAGTTCTTC. This gives the protein CASSLVQGGEQFF.

The table lists this clone with a few counts. V and J are TRBV18 and TRBJ1-6; D is possibly TRBD1 (6 bases). Trimming removed 3 bases from V and 0 bases from J, with 9 bases in between. This CDR3 has 16 residues. CDR1 and CDR2 (germline): KGHSH, LQKENI. CDR3 in DNA: TGTGCCAGCTCACCCGACAGGTTCTCCTATAATTCACCCCTCCACTTT. Its translation is CASSPDRFSYNSPLHF.

V and J are TRBV7-2 and TRBJ1-3; D unclear. CDR1 is SGHTA and CDR2 is FQGNSA in the germline V gene. The CDR3 spans 15 residues. V was clipped by 2 bases and J by 3 bases, with 11 bases between them. The CDR3, as DNA: TGTGCCAGCAGCTTATCGGGCGGGAATGGAAACACCATATATTTT. Protein product: CASSLSGGNGNTIYF.

The chain combines TRBV5-1 with TRBJ2-2; 12 bases line up with TRBD1. CDR3 length: 15 amino acids. The trim removed 4 bases at V and 6 bases at J, leaving 4 bases unmatched. The germline CDR1 and CDR2 sequences are SGHRS and YFSETQ. CDR3 sequence (DNA): TGCGCCAGCAGCCTGGGACAGGGGGCGGCCGGGGAGCTGTTTTTT. As protein: CASSLGQGAAGELFF.

This clone has just a few counts. This chain uses TRBV24-1 with TRBJ2-5; possible D gene TRBD1, 6 bases. The V and J ends lost 4 bases and 5 bases respectively, with 19 bases between them. Germline V gene lookup returns CDR1 KGHDR and CDR2 SFDVKD. The CDR3 is made up of 16 amino acids. CDR3 DNA sequence: TGTGCCACCAGTGACCCAGCCGACAGGTTTCGGGAGACCCAGTACTTC. Protein sequence: CATSDPADRFRETQYF.

Only a few counts were recorded for this clone. This chain connects TRBV7-3 to TRBJ2-7, with a tentative D call TRBD1 (5 bases). Per the germline V gene, CDR1 is SGHTA and CDR2 is FQGTGA. Trimming left V 5 bases short and J 0 bases short, with 14 bases between. The CDR3 extends over 15 amino acids. CDR3: CASSKSAGNSYEQYF. The DNA of the CDR3 is TGTGCCAGCAGCAAAAGTGCAGGGAACTCCTACGAGCAGTACTTC.

The J gene is TRBJ2-3, the V gene TRBV2, with TRBD2 identical over 9 bases. The CDR3 extends over 16 amino acids. Germline values: CDR1 SNHLY, CDR2 FYNNEI. V lost 10 bases, J lost 5 bases, and 16 bases stayed unmatched. The CDR3 DNA reads TGTGCCACCGAAAGGGCGCGGGGGGGCCGTGGAGATACGCAGTATTTT. Protein product: CATERARGGRGDTQYF.

This clone has a handful of counts. The chain uses TRBV6-6 and TRBJ1-3; TRBD1 matches 9 bases. This CDR3 is 14 amino acids long. The trim removed 4 bases at V and 5 bases at J, leaving 3 bases unmatched. From germline, CDR1 is MNHNY and CDR2 SVGAGI (reference sequence). CDR3 DNA sequence: TGTGCCAGCAGTTTAGGACAGGGGAGAAACACCATATATTTT. Encoded protein: CASSLGQGRNTIYF.

The genes are TRBV4-1 and TRBJ1-1, with TRBD1 matching 9 bases. This CDR3 is 17 amino acids long. Germline CDR1 MGHRA, CDR2 YSYEKL. J lost 3 bases, V lost 6 bases, and 14 bases had no gene match. The CDR3 DNA reads as TGCGCCAGCAGACGAGACGGGACAGGGCTCATGGACACTGAAGCTTTCTTT. The encoded protein is CASRRDGTGLMDTEAFF.

This clone was seen a few times. The J gene is TRBJ2-3, the V gene TRBV4-1, with 15 bases that match TRBD2. The CDR3 has 19 amino acids. Germline CDR1 and CDR2: MGHRA and YSYEKL. V lost 3 bases and J lost 2; bases outside the gene matches: 9. CDR3 loop: CASSHAAGTSGGFTDTQYF. CDR3 in DNA: TGCGCCAGCAGCCACGCAGCGGGGACTAGCGGGGGGTTCACAGATACGCAGTATTTT.

This clone was seen a handful of times. The chain carries TRBV28 and TRBJ1-1, with TRBD1 identical over 7 bases. CDR3 length: 14 amino acids. Germline CDR1 reads MDHEN; CDR2 reads SYDVKM. Trimming removed 6 bases from V and 1 base from J; junction bases left unmatched: 5. CDR3 DNA: TGTGCCAGCAGGGGACAGCCTGCGAACACTGAAGCTTTCTTT. It yields the protein CASRGQPANTEAFF.